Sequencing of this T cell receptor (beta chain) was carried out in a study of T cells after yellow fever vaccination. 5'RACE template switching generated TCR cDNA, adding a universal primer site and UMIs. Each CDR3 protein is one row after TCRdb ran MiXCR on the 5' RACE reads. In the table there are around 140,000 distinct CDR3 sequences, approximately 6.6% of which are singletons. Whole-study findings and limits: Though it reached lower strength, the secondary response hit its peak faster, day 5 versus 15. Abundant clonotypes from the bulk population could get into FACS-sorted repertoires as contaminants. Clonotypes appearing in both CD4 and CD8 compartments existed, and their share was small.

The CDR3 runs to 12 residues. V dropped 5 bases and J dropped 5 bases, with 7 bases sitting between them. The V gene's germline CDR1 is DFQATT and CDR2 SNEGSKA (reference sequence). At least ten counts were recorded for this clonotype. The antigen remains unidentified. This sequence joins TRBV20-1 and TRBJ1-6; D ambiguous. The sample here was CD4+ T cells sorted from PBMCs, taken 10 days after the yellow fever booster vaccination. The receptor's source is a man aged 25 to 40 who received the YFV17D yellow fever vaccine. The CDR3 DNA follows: TGCAGTGCTCCTAGCAATAATTCACCCCTCCACTTT. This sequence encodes CSAPSNNSPLHF.